One and the same sample provided the 24 T cell receptor beta chains below, sequenced in a study of tumor-infiltrating lymphocytes in primary liver carcinoma. Total RNA amounting to 500 ng was the source from which TCR beta cDNA was made with a constant-region primer. Libraries covering TCR beta were generated through three nested multiplex PCR rounds (using a slightly modified ARM-PCR). With TRBV1-TRBV30 forward primers and a C-beta reverse primer, the first two PCR rounds were run for around 11 cycles each. TCRdb redid the calling of the multiplex PCR reads with MiXCR, one entry per CDR3 protein. The table has roughly 91,000 distinct CDR3 sequences, around two thirds seen once. Scientists recovered RNA and DNA together from roughly 20-30 mg of unsorted bulk tissue. The sample taken for sequencing was liver tumor tissue from sampling region 5. Noted subset: tumor region T5, tumor centre. These receptors came from a woman aged 55-75 years with primary liver carcinoma and hepatitis B virus infection.

Points on this clonotype: The final CDR3 position lacks the conserved phenylalanine or tryptophan, pointing to a likely read error. For the CDR3, the DNA is TGTGCCAGCAGCTTAGGACTAGCAGAATACAACGAGCAGTTCCTC. Protein sequence: CASSLGLAEYNEQFL. V gene TRBV11-2 combines with J gene TRBJ2-1; 7 bases are shared with TRBD2. Looked up from germline, CDR1 is SGHAT and CDR2 is FQNNGV. CDR3 length equals 15 residues.

This clonotype has at least ten counts. The V gene is TRBV14, the J gene TRBJ2-3; 9 bases agree with TRBD2. CDR3 size: 17 residues. With 4 bases clipped from V and 1 base from J, the junction kept 9 bases outside the gene matches. Germline CDR1 and CDR2: SGHDN and FVKESK. CDR3 sequence (DNA): TGTGCCAGCAGCCTCCAGAGGAGCGGGAGGCGCACAGATACGCAGTATTTT. This encodes CASSLQRSGRRTDTQYF.

Concerning this clonotype itself: One end of the junction varies from germline; a read error may be responsible. The V gene is TRBV12-3 or TRBV12-4, the J gene TRBJ1-5, with TRBD1 identical over 7 bases. CDR3 length: 13 residues. This chain's CDR3 is CTSSRTGDQPQHF. DNA for the CDR3: TGTACCAGCAGTCGGACAGGAGATCAGCCCCAGCATTTT.

This clonotype was seen repeatedly, ten times or more. The chain joins TRBV12-3 or TRBV12-4 to TRBJ2-1; D unresolved. The CDR3 consists of 14 residues. Trimming shortened V by 6 bases and J by 5 bases, and 14 bases separated the two germline ends. The CDR3 DNA reads TGTGCCAGCAGCTATAAGACTGGGAACAATGAGCAGTTCTTC. Encoded protein: CASSYKTGNNEQFF.

In the case of this clonotype: One end of the junction does not line up with germline, which may come from a read error. Here the CDR3 reads CASGLGRQNHAF. The CDR3 coding sequence is TGTGCCAGCGGTTTAGGCCGACAGAACCATGCCTTC. This chain links TRBV12-3 or TRBV12-4 with TRBJ1-2; the D gene is possibly TRBD1 (5 bases). This CDR3 is built from 12 residues.

Remarks on this clonotype: One end of the junction does not line up with germline, which may come from a read error. The chain combines TRBV10-3 with TRBJ2-1; D gene ambiguous. This CDR3 is built from 17 residues. Germline V gene lookup returns CDR1 ENHRY and CDR2 SYGVKD. CDR3 in DNA: TGTGCCATCAGTGCTTTCATAGCCCCAAGCTCCTACAATGAGCACTTCTTC. This encodes CAISAFIAPSSYNEHFF.

On this clonotype: Lacking the conserved final phenylalanine or tryptophan, this CDR3 likely reflects a read error. The chain employs TRBV12-3 or TRBV12-4 and TRBJ1-2; 10 positions match TRBD1. There are 16 residues in the CDR3. CDR3 sequence: CVSSSGQGTGNYGYTS. The CDR3, as DNA: TGTGTCAGCAGTTCGGGACAGGGGACGGGTAACTATGGCTACACCTCC.

The rearrangement links TRBV4-1 to TRBJ1-1; D gene ambiguous. The CDR3 has 15 residues. Deletions cut 10 bases from V and 3 bases from J, with 21 bases between. CDR1 and CDR2 (germline): MGHRA, YSYEKL. Written as DNA, the CDR3 is TGCGCCACCAGTCAAAGCCCGGGAGTAGACACTGAAGCTTTCTTT. Protein product: CATSQSPGVDTEAFF.

Ten or more counts support this clonotype. V usage is TRBV7-9 and J usage is TRBJ2-7; 8 bases line up with TRBD2. The CDR3 length is 13 residues. Per germline, CDR1 SEHNR and CDR2 FQNEAQ (reference sequence). Trimming cost V 3 bases and J 13 bases; bases outside gene matches: 11. The chain's CDR3 is CASSFREASGCYF. CDR3 nucleotides: TGTGCCAGCAGCTTCCGGGAGGCTAGCGGGTGTTACTTC.

This clonotype was counted a single time. The germline gene is not matched at one end of the junction; a read error may be the cause. The gene calls are TRBV29-1 and TRBJ1-1, with D unclear. Germline V gene sequence: CDR1 SQVTM, CDR2 ANQGSEA. The CDR3 has 13 amino acids. CDR3 sequence: CSVGLAANTEAFF. The CDR3 DNA reads TGCAGTGTTGGACTGGCAGCTAACACTGAAGCTTTCTTT.

In its sample, this clonotype was seen a few times. CDR3: CVSIDGLRSQPQHF. CDR3 DNA: TGTGTCAGTATCGATGGGTTAAGGAGTCAGCCCCAGCATTTT. This sequence joins TRBV21-1 and TRBJ1-5. TRBV21-1 is a listed pseudogene. CDR3 size: 14 residues.

For this clonotype: A junction end diverges from the germline sequence, so it may reflect a read error. CDR3 in DNA: TGTGCCAGCAGTTACTCCGTCCAGCTAATAAACTATGGCTACAGCTTC. This gives the protein CASSYSVQLINYGYSF. The chain recombines TRBV6-5 with TRBJ1-2; no clear D. The CDR3 is 16 residues long. CDR1 and CDR2 from the germline V gene are MNHEY and SVGAGI.

On this clonotype itself: A clone one base away is much larger, so this may be a read error. This sequence joins TRBV11-2 and TRBJ2-7, with D possibly being TRBD1 (6 bases). Germline V gene lookup returns CDR1 SGHAT and CDR2 FQNNGV. The CDR3 covers 13 residues. V dropped 0 bases and J dropped 7 bases, with 10 bases sitting between them. Here the CDR3 reads CASSLEGAGEQYF. CDR3 nucleotide sequence: TGTGCCAGCAGCTTAGAGGGGGCAGGGGAGCAGTACTTC.

Worth noting for this clonotype: The CDR3 does not close with the conserved phenylalanine or tryptophan, likely indicating a read error. The chain joins TRBV5-1 to TRBJ2-7; 10 bases map to TRBD2. CDR1 and CDR2 (germline): SGHRS, YFSETQ. Losses at the gene ends were 7 bases for V and 3 bases for J; bases not matched to a gene: 31. The CDR3 contains 22 residues. CDR3 sequence reads: CASCKGQVPGTSVFQGFYEQYY. Written as DNA, the CDR3 is TGCGCCAGCTGCAAGGGACAGGTCCCCGGGACTAGCGTATTCCAGGGGTTCTACGAGCAGTACTAC.

This clonotype was counted a single time. The conserved phenylalanine or tryptophan is not found at the CDR3 terminus, so this likely reflects a read error. This rearrangement joins TRBV7-9 to TRBJ2-6, with D possibly being TRBD1 or TRBD2 (5 bases each). The germline CDR1 and CDR2 sequences are SEHNR and FQNEAQ (reference sequence). The V gene lost 1 base and the J gene lost 2 bases, with 15 bases spanning the gap. The CDR3 consists of 18 residues. The CDR3 spells CASSLERGGWPGANVLTS. The CDR3, as DNA: TGTGCCAGCAGCTTAGAGAGGGGCGGGTGGCCTGGGGCCAACGTCCTGACTTCC.

Comments on this clonotype: No conserved phenylalanine or tryptophan ends this CDR3, so it is likely a read error. The V call is TRBV4-2, the J call TRBJ2-6; D gene uncertain. Germline loops: CDR1 LGHNA, CDR2 YNFKEQ. The CDR3 is 15 amino acids. CDR3 in DNA: TGTGCCAGCAACCAAGACAACTCTGGGGCCAACGTCCTGACTTCC. This sequence encodes CASNQDNSGANVLTS.

In regard to this clonotype: The junction shows a germline mismatch at one end, possibly a read error. The V gene is TRBV11-2, the J gene TRBJ2-2, with 13 positions matching TRBD2. The germline V gene encodes CDR1 SGHAT and CDR2 FQNNGV. The CDR3 contains 19 residues. The CDR3 DNA reads as TGCGCCAGCGGCCCCGACCTCGGGACTAGCGGGATGGGAACCGGGGAGCTGTTTTTT. It yields the protein CASGPDLGTSGMGTGELFF. The variable domain in full, with the rest retrieved from reference TRBV11-2 and TRBJ2-2, is EAGVAQSPRYKIIEKRQSVAFWCNPISGHATLYWYQQILGQGPKLLIQFQNNGVVDDSQLPKDRFSAERLKGVDSTLKIQPAKLEDSAVYLCASGPDLGTSGMGTGELFFGEGSRLTVL.

This clonotype is medium-sized in the sample. The chain carries TRBV11-1 and TRBJ2-3; D is unresolved. Germline V gene data show CDR1 as SGHAT and CDR2 as FQDESV (reference sequence). This CDR3 has 16 amino acids. Between the trimmed V and J ends, which lost 3 bases and 2 bases, there was a span of 15 bases. The CDR3 region is CASSLENSRTTDTQYF. The CDR3 nucleotides are TGTGCCAGCAGCTTGGAGAACTCGCGGACCACAGATACGCAGTATTTT.

A remark on this clonotype: Germline and junction disagree at one end, which may indicate a read error. The chain carries TRBV11-2 and TRBJ2-3, with 8 bases fitting TRBD1. Germline lookup yields CDR1 SGHAT and CDR2 FQNNGV. The CDR3 is 16 residues long. The CDR3 region is CASSPRQGSSTNTHYF. In DNA form, the CDR3 reads TGTGCGAGCAGCCCCCGACAGGGGTCAAGCACAAATACGCACTATTTT.

This clonotype was seen a single time. A junction end diverges from the germline sequence, so it may reflect a read error. The V gene is TRBV6-5, the J gene TRBJ1-1; D unclear. CDR1 and CDR2 from the germline V gene are MNHEY and SVGAGI. The CDR3 runs to 13 residues. This CDR3 reads CVSSRVINTEAFF. CDR3 bases: TGTGTCAGCAGCCGGGTCATCAACACTGAAGCTTTCTTT.

CDR3 bases: TGCGCCAGCAGCCGGGGACTATTAAACACAGATACGCAGTATTTT. This codes for CASSRGLLNTDTQYF. The chain is built from TRBV4-1 and TRBJ2-3; 7 positions agree with TRBD2. V gave up 4 bases and J gave up 2 bases; unmatched junction bases: 6. This CDR3 comprises 15 residues. In germline, CDR1 is MGHRA, CDR2 YSYEKL.

This clonotype has only one observation. This may stem from a read error, because a much larger clone lies one nucleotide away. The chain is built from TRBV10-3 and TRBJ2-7; D is undetermined. CDR1 ENHRY and CDR2 SYGVKD come from the germline V gene. The CDR3 is made up of 12 amino acids. The CDR3 DNA reads as TGTGCCATCAGTGAGGGAAAGAACGAGCGGTACTTC. Protein: CAISEGKNERYF.

With regard to this clonotype: One junction end disagrees with the germline gene, perhaps due to a read error. The V call is TRBV11-3, the J call TRBJ2-5; 8 nucleotides match TRBD1. The CDR3 length is 19 residues. Per germline, CDR1 SGHNT and CDR2 YENEEA. The CDR3 loop is CVSSSDRGISSLTGETQYF. The CDR3, as DNA: TGTGTCAGCAGCTCCGACAGGGGAATTAGCAGTTTAACCGGAGAGACCCAGTACTTC.

This clonotype was recorded once. The junction departs from germline at one end; a sequencing error may be responsible. V is TRBV29-1 and J is TRBJ2-7, with D tentatively TRBD2 (5 bases). There are 11 residues in the CDR3. The germline V gene has CDR1 SQVTM and CDR2 ANQGSEA. CDR3 loop: CSVGIPYEQCF. The CDR3 nucleotides read TGCAGCGTCGGGATTCCCTACGAGCAGTGCTTC.